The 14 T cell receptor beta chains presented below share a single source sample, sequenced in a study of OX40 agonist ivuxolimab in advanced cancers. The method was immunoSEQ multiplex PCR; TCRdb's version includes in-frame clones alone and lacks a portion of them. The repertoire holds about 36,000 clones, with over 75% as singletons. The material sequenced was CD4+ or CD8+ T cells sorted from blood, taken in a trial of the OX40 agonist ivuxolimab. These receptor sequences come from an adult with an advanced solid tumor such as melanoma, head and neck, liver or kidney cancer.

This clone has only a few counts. The CDR3 coding sequence is TGTGCCAGCAGGTTAGCCGGGTCCTACGAGCAGTACTTC. Amino acid sequence: CASRLAGSYEQYF. This rearrangement joins TRBV27 to TRBJ2-7, with D unresolved. Germline-derived CDR1 and CDR2 are MNHEY and SMNVEV (reference sequence). This CDR3 has 13 amino acids. Trimming pared 6 bases from V and 1 base from J, leaving 10 bases between.

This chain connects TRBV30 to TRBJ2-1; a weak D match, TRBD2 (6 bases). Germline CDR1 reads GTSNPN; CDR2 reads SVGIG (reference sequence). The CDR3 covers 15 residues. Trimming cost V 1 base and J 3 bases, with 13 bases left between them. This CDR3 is CAWSAGDLSYNEQFF. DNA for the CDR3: TGTGCCTGGAGTGCGGGGGACCTAAGCTACAATGAGCAGTTCTTC.

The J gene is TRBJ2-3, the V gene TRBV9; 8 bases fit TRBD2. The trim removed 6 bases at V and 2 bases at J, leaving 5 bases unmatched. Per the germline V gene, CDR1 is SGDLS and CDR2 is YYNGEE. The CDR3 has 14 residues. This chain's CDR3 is CASNSGAPTDTQYF. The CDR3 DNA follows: TGTGCCAGCAATAGCGGGGCACCCACAGATACGCAGTATTTT.

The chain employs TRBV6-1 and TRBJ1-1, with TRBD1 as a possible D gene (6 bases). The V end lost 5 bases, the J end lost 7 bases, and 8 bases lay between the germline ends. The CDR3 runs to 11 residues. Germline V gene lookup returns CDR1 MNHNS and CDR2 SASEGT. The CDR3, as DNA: TGTGCCAGCAGTCCAGGGGTTGAAGCTTTCTTT. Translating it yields CASSPGVEAFF.

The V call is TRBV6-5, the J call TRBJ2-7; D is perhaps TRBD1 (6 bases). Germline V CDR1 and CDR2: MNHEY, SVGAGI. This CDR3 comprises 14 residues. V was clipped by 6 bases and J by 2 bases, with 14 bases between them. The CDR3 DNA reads TGTGCCAGCAGCCGACAGGCGGATCCCTACGAGCAGTACTTC. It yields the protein CASSRQADPYEQYF.

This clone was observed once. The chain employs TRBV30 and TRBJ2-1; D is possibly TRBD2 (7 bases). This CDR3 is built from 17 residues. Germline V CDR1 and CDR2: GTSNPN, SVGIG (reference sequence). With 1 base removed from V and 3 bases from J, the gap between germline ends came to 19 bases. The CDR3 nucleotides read TGTGCCTGGAGTGCAAAGGTGGGGGGGCGGCTCTACAATGAGCAGTTCTTC. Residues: CAWSAKVGGRLYNEQFF.

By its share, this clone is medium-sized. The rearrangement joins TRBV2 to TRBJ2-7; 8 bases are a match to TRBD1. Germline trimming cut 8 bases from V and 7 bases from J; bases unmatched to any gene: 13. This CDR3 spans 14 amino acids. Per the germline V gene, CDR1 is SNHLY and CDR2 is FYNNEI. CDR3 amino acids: CASSRGAGGMEQYF. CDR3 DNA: TGTGCCAGCTCCCGAGGGGCAGGGGGCATGGAGCAGTACTTC.

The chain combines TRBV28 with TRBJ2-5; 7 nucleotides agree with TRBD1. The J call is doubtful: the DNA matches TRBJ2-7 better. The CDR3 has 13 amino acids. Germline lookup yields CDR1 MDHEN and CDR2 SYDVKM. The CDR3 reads CASSFDRVYEQYF. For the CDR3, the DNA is TGTGCCAGCAGTTTTGACAGGGTCTACGAGCAGTACTTC.

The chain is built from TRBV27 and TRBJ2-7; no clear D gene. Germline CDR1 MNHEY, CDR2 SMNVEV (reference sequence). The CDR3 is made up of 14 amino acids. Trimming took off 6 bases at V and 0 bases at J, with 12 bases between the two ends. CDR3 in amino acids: CASSLASSSYEQYF. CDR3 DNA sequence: TGTGCCAGCAGCCTGGCGTCTAGCTCCTACGAGCAGTACTTC.

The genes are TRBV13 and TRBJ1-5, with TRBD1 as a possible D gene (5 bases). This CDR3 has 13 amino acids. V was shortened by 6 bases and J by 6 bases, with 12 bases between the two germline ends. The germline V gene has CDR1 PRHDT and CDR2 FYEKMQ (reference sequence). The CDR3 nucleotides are TGTGCCAGCAGTTTTGGAGGGGCTCAGCCCCAGCATTTT. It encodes CASSFGGAQPQHF.

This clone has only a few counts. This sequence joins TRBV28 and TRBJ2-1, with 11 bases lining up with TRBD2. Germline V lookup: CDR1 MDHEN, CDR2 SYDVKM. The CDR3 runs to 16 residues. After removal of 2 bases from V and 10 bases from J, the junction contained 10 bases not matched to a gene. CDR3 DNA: TGTGCCAGCAGTTTACCTGGGACTAGCGGCCGCGGCGAGCAGTTCTTC. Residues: CASSLPGTSGRGEQFF.

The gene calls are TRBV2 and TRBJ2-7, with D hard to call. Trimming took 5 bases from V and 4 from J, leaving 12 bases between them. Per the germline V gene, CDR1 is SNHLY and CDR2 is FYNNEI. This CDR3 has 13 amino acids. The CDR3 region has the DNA TGTGCCAGCAGTCTGTCAGGAGATTACGAGCAGTACTTC. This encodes CASSLSGDYEQYF.

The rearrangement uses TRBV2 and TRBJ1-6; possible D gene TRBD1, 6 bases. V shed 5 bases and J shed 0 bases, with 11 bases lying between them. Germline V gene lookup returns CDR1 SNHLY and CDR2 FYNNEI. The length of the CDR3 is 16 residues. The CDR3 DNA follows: TGTGCCAGCAGTAGCAGGGGAACCTCCTATAATTCACCCCTCCACTTT. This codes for CASSSRGTSYNSPLHF.

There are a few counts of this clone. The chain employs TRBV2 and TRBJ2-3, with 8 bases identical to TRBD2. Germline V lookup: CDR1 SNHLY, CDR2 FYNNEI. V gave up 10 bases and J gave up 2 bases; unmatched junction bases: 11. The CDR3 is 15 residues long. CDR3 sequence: CATQRLAYTTDTQYF. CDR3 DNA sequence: TGTGCCACCCAAAGACTAGCGTACACCACAGATACGCAGTATTTT.